This entry describes one T cell receptor beta chain. Its antigen is currently unknown. The data are from a study of shared clonotypes between healthy human individuals. CD8 cells classed as naive were CD45RO-negative and positively selected for CCR7, excluding terminally differentiated effector memory CD45RA+ cells. The V end lost 6 bases, the J end lost 8 bases, and 13 bases lay between the germline ends. There are 13 residues in the CDR3. The V gene's germline CDR1 is MDHEN and CDR2 SYDVKM. Assay used: immunoSEQ multiplex PCR; TCRdb lists only in-frame clones, some missing. The table has millions of clones, less than 95% seen once. Notes on the study in general: Richness estimates generally favored naive over memory subsets.

This receptor was identified in a man younger than 35 in good health. V gene TRBV28 combines with J gene TRBJ2-2; D remains unclear. Sequencing was performed on naive CD8+ T cells sorted from blood. The CDR3 DNA follows: TGTGCCAGCAGGCCTGGAAAGGGAGGGGAGCTGTTTTTT. Its translation: CASRPGKGGELFF.